These 22 T cell receptor beta chains were all obtained from the same sample, sequenced in a study of blood T cell repertoires in COVID-19. Profiled with immunoSEQ multiplex PCR; TCRdb holds only in-frame clones, not every one. The sample includes about 150,000 clones, approximately 82% of them seen just once. Sequencing was performed on peripheral blood. Source of these receptors: a human donor with acute or convalescent COVID-19. The donor label of this sample is uncertain.

This clone came up once. The chain recombines TRBV5-1 with TRBJ2-7; 7 positions agree with TRBD2. CDR3 size: 13 residues. Looked up from germline, CDR1 is SGHRS and CDR2 is YFSETQ. The junction had 4 bases not matched to a gene; V was cut back by 5 bases and J by 2 bases. This CDR3 reads CASRMGGAYEQYF. The CDR3, as DNA: TGCGCCAGCAGGATGGGGGGGGCCTACGAGCAGTACTTC.

The chain links TRBV13 to TRBJ1-3, with D possibly being TRBD1 (6 bases). The CDR3 is 17 amino acids. The V and J ends lost 4 bases and 1 base respectively, with 17 bases between them. Germline CDR1 reads PRHDT; CDR2 reads FYEKMQ (reference sequence). This CDR3 reads CASSYRVTGSSGNTIYF. As DNA, the CDR3 is TGTGCCAGCAGCTACAGGGTGACAGGATCATCTGGAAACACCATATATTTT. Full variable domain (rest looked up from reference TRBV13 and TRBJ1-3): AAGVIQSPRHLIKEKRETATLKCYPIPRHDTVYWYQQGPGQDPQFLISFYEKMQSDKGSIPDRFSAQQFSDYHSELNMSSLELGDSALYFCASSYRVTGSSGNTIYFGEGSWLTVV.

This chain links TRBV25-1 with TRBJ2-3; 12 bases agree with TRBD1. Germline CDR1 reads MGHDK; CDR2 reads SYGVNS. With 8 bases clipped from V and 9 bases from J, the junction kept 6 bases outside the gene matches. The CDR3 runs 13 residues. CDR3 sequence: CASGTGGAETQYF. The DNA of the CDR3 is TGTGCCAGCGGGACAGGGGGCGCGGAAACGCAGTATTTT. Together with reference TRBV25-1 and TRBJ2-3, the CDR3 gives the full variable domain: EADIYQTPRYLVIGTGKKITLECSQTMGHDKMYWYQQDPGMELHLIHYSYGVNSTEKGDLSSESTVSRIRTEHFPLTLESARPSHTSQYLCASGTGGAETQYFGPGTRLTVL.

The CDR3 region is CASSRSGTGGHEQYF. CDR3 in DNA: TGTGCCAGCAGCCGGTCCGGGACAGGGGGCCACGAGCAGTACTTC. V usage is TRBV7-2 and J usage is TRBJ2-7; 12 positions agree with TRBD1. The CDR3 runs 15 residues. With V trimmed by 5 bases and J by 5 bases, 7 bases remained unmatched. Germline CDR1 SGHTA, CDR2 FQGNSA.

V is TRBV19 and J is TRBJ1-3, with TRBD1 as a possible D gene (5 bases). The CDR3 loop spans 14 amino acids. The V end was cut by 8 bases, the J end by 1 base, with 12 bases between. Germline V gene lookup returns CDR1 LNHDA and CDR2 SQIVND (reference sequence). Here the CDR3 reads CASGDRGSGNTIYF. Written as DNA, the CDR3 is TGTGCCAGTGGAGACAGAGGATCTGGAAACACCATATATTTT.

This clone was counted between two and nine times. The rearrangement joins TRBV5-8 to TRBJ1-5; TRBD1 is a possible D gene (6 bases). The germline V gene has CDR1 SGHTS and CDR2 YDEGEE. CDR3 length equals 14 residues. The germline V and J ends were trimmed by 6 bases and 7 bases, with 17 bases remaining between them. In DNA form, the CDR3 reads TGTGCCAGCAATGCGGGCAGGGGACACCAGCCCCAGCATTTT. Translating gives CASNAGRGHQPQHF. The entire variable domain, with the rest obtained from reference TRBV5-8 and TRBJ1-5, is as follows: EAGVTQSPTHLIKTRGQQATLRCSPISGHTSVYWYQQALGLGLQFLLWYDEGEERNRGNFPPRFSGRQFPNYSSELNVNALELEDSALYLCASNAGRGHQPQHFGDGTRLSIL.

The chain employs TRBV7-2 and TRBJ2-5, with 7 bases identical to TRBD2. In germline, CDR1 is SGHTA, CDR2 FQGNSA. This CDR3 contains 14 residues. Germline trimming cut 11 bases from V and 4 bases from J; bases unmatched to any gene: 13. CDR3 sequence (DNA): TGTGCCGCGGGGGTAGGACCTAGGGGAGAGACCCAGTACTTC. This sequence encodes CAAGVGPRGETQYF.

This chain connects TRBV15 to TRBJ2-1, with 10 bases matching TRBD1. Trimming cost V 5 bases and J 5 bases; bases outside gene matches: 6. CDR3 length: 15 amino acids. Germline CDR1 is LNHNV and CDR2 is YYDKDF (reference sequence). The CDR3 coding sequence is TGTGCCACCAGCTCCCGGGACAGGGGAAACAATGAGCAGTTCTTC. Protein: CATSSRDRGNNEQFF. Using reference TRBV15 and TRBJ2-1 for the parts outside the CDR3, the full variable domain is DAMVIQNPRYQVTQFGKPVTLSCSQTLNHNVMYWYQQKSSQAPKLLFHYYDKDFNNEADTPDNFQSRRPNTSFCFLDIRSPGLGDTAMYLCATSSRDRGNNEQFFGPGTRLTVL.

The V call is TRBV6-1, the J call TRBJ1-2; the D is unclear. Germline loops: CDR1 MNHNS, CDR2 SASEGT. V was cut by 3 bases and J by 6 bases, with 11 bases left in between. CDR3 size: 13 residues. CDR3 sequence: CASSDLWPNGYTF. As DNA, the CDR3 is TGTGCCAGCAGTGACCTTTGGCCGAATGGCTACACCTTC.

The chain couples TRBV7-2 to TRBJ1-3; 7 bases are shared with TRBD1. V shed 5 bases, J shed 1 base, and the junction held 11 bases outside the gene matches. The CDR3 extends over 17 amino acids. CDR1 and CDR2 (germline): SGHTA, FQGNSA. CDR3 DNA: TGTGCCAGCAGCCTCATTTGGGACAGCAGTTCTGGAAACACCATATATTTT. Encoded protein: CASSLIWDSSSGNTIYF.

V and J are TRBV30 and TRBJ2-7; 8 bases are a match to TRBD1. V shed 5 bases, J shed 3 bases, and the junction held 0 bases outside the gene matches. The length of the CDR3 is 11 residues. Per the germline V gene, CDR1 is GTSNPN and CDR2 is SVGIG (reference sequence). The DNA for the CDR3 is TGTGCCTGGGACAGGGGCTACGAGCAGTACTTC. Protein: CAWDRGYEQYF.

This clone was recorded a few times. The chain links TRBV27 to TRBJ2-7, with 7 nucleotides matching TRBD1. The CDR3 covers 15 residues. Per germline, CDR1 MNHEY and CDR2 SMNVEV (reference sequence). Trimming removed 6 bases from V and 4 bases from J; junction bases left unmatched: 12. The CDR3 sequence is CASSLRPGQFYEQYF. CDR3 DNA sequence: TGTGCCAGCAGCCTTCGCCCGGGACAGTTTTACGAGCAGTACTTC.

This clone was observed a single time. The rearrangement joins TRBV7-2 to TRBJ2-5; D ambiguous. CDR3 length: 13 residues. With 4 bases removed from V and 2 bases from J, the gap between germline ends came to 8 bases. Germline V gene lookup returns CDR1 SGHTA and CDR2 FQGNSA. The CDR3 DNA reads as TGTGCCAGCAGCTCGCTGAGACAAGAGACCCAGTACTTC. It specifies CASSSLRQETQYF. Full variable domain (missing parts from reference TRBV7-2 and TRBJ2-5): GAGVSQSPSNKVTEKGKDVELRCDPISGHTALYWYRQSLGQGLEFLIYFQGNSAPDKSGLPSDRFSAERTGGSVSTLTIQRTQQEDSAVYLCASSSLRQETQYFGPGTRLLVL.

This chain joins TRBV19 and TRBJ1-1, with a possible D match to TRBD1 (5 bases). CDR1 is LNHDA, CDR2 SQIVND, per germline (reference sequence). With 10 bases removed from V and 5 bases from J, the gap between germline ends came to 17 bases. This CDR3 spans 13 amino acids. The DNA of the CDR3 is TGTGCCACCCAGGGCCTGGGTGGTACTGAAGCTTTCTTT. Residues: CATQGLGGTEAFF.

The J gene is TRBJ2-3, the V gene TRBV27, with D perhaps TRBD1 (5 bases). There are 16 residues in the CDR3. CDR1 and CDR2 (germline): MNHEY, SMNVEV (reference sequence). V lost 6 bases to trimming and J lost 2 bases, with 18 bases between them. CDR3 coding DNA: TGTGCCAGCAGGGCCCGAGACAGTCCTTTCACAGATACGCAGTATTTT. This gives the protein CASRARDSPFTDTQYF.

The genes are TRBV3-1 (or the pseudogene TRBV3-2) and TRBJ2-3; TRBD2 matches 8 bases. Germline loops: CDR1 LGHDT, CDR2 YNNKEL (reference sequence). The CDR3 covers 18 residues. The ends lost 4 bases at V and 0 bases at J; junction bases unmatched: 12. The CDR3 spells CASSRRPLTGGSTDTQYF. Written as DNA, the CDR3 is TGTGCCAGCAGCCGAAGACCCCTGACGGGGGGGAGCACAGATACGCAGTATTTT.

The chain joins TRBV7-8 to TRBJ2-1; D is undetermined. V shed 2 bases and J shed 8 bases, with 4 bases lying between them. The CDR3 length is 11 residues. Germline V gene lookup returns CDR1 SGHVS and CDR2 FQNEAQ. The CDR3 spells CASSLTDEQFF. DNA of the CDR3: TGTGCCAGCAGCTTAACGGATGAGCAGTTCTTC.

The table lists this clone with a count of one. This chain connects TRBV6-6 to TRBJ1-1, with 8 bases fitting TRBD1. V shed 0 bases and J 3 bases; nucleotides not matched to a gene: 3. Germline-derived CDR1 and CDR2 are MNHNY and SVGAGI (reference sequence). There are 15 residues in the CDR3. The CDR3 protein is CASSYSRQGYTEAFF. The CDR3 DNA reads TGTGCCAGCAGTTACTCGAGACAGGGGTACACTGAAGCTTTCTTT.

The chain uses TRBV12-3 or TRBV12-4 and TRBJ1-5; D unclear. This CDR3 is 13 amino acids long. Trimming left V 2 bases short and J 6 bases short, with 8 bases between. Here the CDR3 reads CASSLSPFQPQHF. The CDR3, as DNA: TGTGCCAGCAGTTTATCCCCATTTCAGCCCCAGCATTTT.

This clone was recorded only once. This chain joins TRBV15 and TRBJ2-5; TRBD1 aligns across 8 bases. The CDR3 is 16 residues long. CDR1 and CDR2 (germline): LNHNV, YYDKDF (reference sequence). V lost 5 bases, J lost 2 bases, and 10 bases stayed unmatched. The CDR3 protein is CATSFPRGLRQETQYF. For the CDR3, the DNA is TGTGCCACCAGCTTCCCCAGGGGGCTTCGTCAAGAGACCCAGTACTTC.

The V call is TRBV10-3, the J call TRBJ1-5; 7 bases fit TRBD1. The CDR3 is made up of 15 amino acids. Germline V gene lookup returns CDR1 ENHRY and CDR2 SYGVKD. V shed 5 bases and J 2 bases; nucleotides not matched to a gene: 6. The CDR3 spells CAISSTGVGNQPQHF. The CDR3 nucleotides are TGTGCCATCAGTTCTACAGGGGTAGGCAATCAGCCCCAGCATTTT.

The chain is built from TRBV7-9 and TRBJ2-3, with D unclear. With 1 base removed from V and 5 bases from J, the gap between germline ends came to 4 bases. The germline CDR1 and CDR2 sequences are SEHNR and FQNEAQ (reference sequence). CDR3 length: 12 residues. The CDR3 spells CASSLEQDTQYF. CDR3 DNA: TGTGCCAGCAGCTTAGAACAAGATACGCAGTATTTT.